This entry lists 9 T cell receptor beta chains sequenced from one sample in a study of T cells in Graves' hyperthyroidism and ophthalmopathy. The investigators amplified TCR beta CDR3 regions from RNA transcripts. HTBI primers were employed in a first-round RT-PCR of the TCR CDR3. TCRdb ran MiXCR on the multiplex PCR reads and lists one entry per CDR3 protein. The sample has roughly 250,000 distinct CDR3 sequences, 13% to 15% seen once. Sample: blood. All receptors derive from a middle-aged woman with Graves' hyperthyroidism that later progressed to Graves' ophthalmopathy.

The chain carries TRBV28 and TRBJ1-1; TRBD1 matches at 8 bases. The CDR3 length is 12 residues. CDR1 and CDR2 from the germline V gene are MDHEN and SYDVKM. V was pared by 8 bases and J by 9 bases, with 8 bases of the junction left unmatched. CDR3 residues: CASGQGVLQAFF. The CDR3 DNA follows: TGTGCCAGCGGACAGGGTGTTCTGCAAGCTTTCTTT.

This clonotype was found many times. The chain uses TRBV5-1 and TRBJ1-6; D ambiguous. The CDR3 is made up of 17 amino acids. V was cut by 1 base and J by 4 bases, with 15 bases left in between. CDR1 SGHRS and CDR2 YFSETQ come from the germline V gene. CDR3 residues: CASSLFRPGEYNSPLHF. CDR3 DNA: TGCGCCAGCAGCTTGTTTCGTCCAGGTGAATATAATTCACCCCTCCACTTT.

The chain uses TRBV20-1 and TRBJ2-5; D perhaps matches TRBD2 (6 bases). Trimming pared 3 bases from V and 4 bases from J, leaving 21 bases between. Germline V gives CDR1 DFQATT, CDR2 SNEGSKA (reference sequence). The CDR3 is 16 residues long. CDR3 in amino acids: CSASNFRETSPETQYF. In DNA form, the CDR3 reads TGCAGTGCTAGTAATTTTCGGGAGACCTCCCCAGAGACCCAGTACTTC.

In this sample, this clonotype turned up many times. The chain recombines TRBV28 with TRBJ1-2; TRBD1 aligns across 7 bases. This CDR3 contains 15 residues. V lost 5 bases, J lost 6 bases, and 12 bases stayed unmatched. Germline CDR1 and CDR2: MDHEN and SYDVKM. DNA of the CDR3: TGTGCCAGCAGTCCATACCCGACAGGGTTGGATGGCTACACCTTC. It encodes CASSPYPTGLDGYTF.

This clonotype has ten or more counts. The gene calls are TRBV12-3 or TRBV12-4 and TRBJ1-1; D uncertain. With 2 bases removed from V and 2 bases from J, the gap between germline ends came to 18 bases. This CDR3 is built from 17 residues. This CDR3 is CASSLLVSGTLNTEAFF. DNA for the CDR3: TGTGCCAGCAGTTTACTTGTGTCAGGTACCCTTAACACTGAAGCTTTCTTT.

This clonotype was recorded once. The V call is TRBV28, the J call TRBJ2-4; D not resolved. V was trimmed by 6 bases and J by 0 bases, leaving 12 bases between them. Germline V gene data show CDR1 as MDHEN and CDR2 as SYDVKM. CDR3 length: 15 amino acids. The CDR3 nucleotides are TGTGCCAGCAGGGCTCCAACCCTAGCCAAAAACATTCAGTACTTC. It specifies CASRAPTLAKNIQYF.

This clonotype was observed many times. This chain links TRBV27 with TRBJ2-7; TRBD1 aligns across 8 bases. The CDR3 sequence is 14 residues long. CDR1 is MNHEY, CDR2 SMNVEV, per germline (reference sequence). V shed 5 bases and J 5 bases; nucleotides not matched to a gene: 8. CDR3 loop: CASSPLDRAHEQYF. The CDR3 nucleotides are TGTGCCAGCAGTCCTTTGGACAGGGCCCACGAGCAGTACTTC.

Worth noting for this clonotype: A single base separates this from a much larger clone, so it may be a read error. The V gene is TRBV3-1, the J gene TRBJ1-5, with D tentatively TRBD1 (6 bases). The V end lost 1 base, the J end lost 5 bases, and 12 bases lay between the germline ends. The CDR3 sequence is 15 residues long. From germline, CDR1 is LGHDT and CDR2 YNNKEL (reference sequence). As DNA, the CDR3 is TGTGCCAGCAGCCAAGGGACAGAGGTTTATCAGCCCCAGCATTTT. Its translation is CASSQGTEVYQPQHF.

Ten or more counts support this clonotype. This rearrangement joins TRBV7-2 to TRBJ2-3, with unresolved D. The V and J ends lost 5 bases and 0 bases respectively, with 12 bases between them. This CDR3 spans 15 amino acids. The germline CDR1 and CDR2 sequences are SGHTA and FQGNSA. The CDR3 DNA reads TGTGCCAGCAGCCTAAGAACAGTTAGCACAGATACGCAGTATTTT. It is translated as CASSLRTVSTDTQYF.